The entry below gives a single T cell receptor beta chain sequence along with its context. The germline V gene has CDR1 SGDLS and CDR2 YYNGEE. The CDR3 length is 16 residues. Trimming shortened V by 0 bases and J by 2 bases, and 13 bases separated the two germline ends. The sample originates from a study of T cell responses to AZD1222 COVID-19 vaccine. TCRdb's copy holds only in-frame clones and misses some; the assay was immunoSEQ multiplex PCR. The table shows more than 110,000 clones, with 80% to 90% occurring only once. This TCR was sampled from an adult in good health. The chain links TRBV9 to TRBJ2-3, with D possibly matching TRBD2 (5 bases). The starting material was peripheral blood, obtained on day 0 of AZD1222 vaccination. CDR3 nucleotides: TGTGCCAGCAGCGTAGATGAGGGCCTTTACACAGATACGCAGTATTTT. It translates to CASSVDEGLYTDTQYF.